Reported below is one T cell receptor (beta chain). This receptor's antigen is unknown. The record has no base qualities; no much larger clone is one base away. The entry originates in a study of CD8+ T cells in alopecia areata (dated by TCRdb to 2017 to 2018). For context, the study as a whole: The study used high-throughput TCRbeta sequencing to examine T cell clonal expansion in alopecia areata, in both the C3H/HeJ mouse model and human patients. In humans, TCRbeta sequencing was performed on scalp tissue and on sorted CD4+ and CD8+ peripheral blood T cells from healthy controls and from patients with patchy or totalis/universalis alopecia areata. Clonality in the scalp was compared among normal scalp (n=4), patchy alopecia areata scalp (n=8), and alopecia totalis/universalis scalp (n=8). The RNA source kit depended on sample type: the PAXgene miRNA kit for fixed scalp, the miRNeasy kit for PBMCs, and the RNeasy kit for mouse skin. Amplification of TCRbeta CDR3 regions was done by immunoSEQ multiplex PCR using 35 Vbeta forward primers and 13 Jbeta reverse primers.

PBMCs were separated by density centrifugation and stained for CD3, CD4 and CD8, after which CD4+ and CD8+ T cells were sorted on a FACSAria. Scalp biopsies and blood samples were obtained from unaffected controls. The library was made by the immunoSEQ multiplex PCR assay. For TCR sequencing, RNA was extracted from every sample and reverse transcribed into cDNA to serve as template. First-strand cDNA was synthesized using SuperScript III with a 2:1 mix of oligo-dT and random hexamers. A synthetic immune receptor repertoire was used to gauge amplification bias, and whatever bias remained was removed computationally. As for the original processing: Raw reads were preprocessed to remove errors, and CDR3 was defined by IMGT conventions from the conserved cysteine to phenylalanine. Clonality was computed by normalizing Shannon entropy by log2 of the number of productive unique TCRs and subtracting the result from 1. CD4 or CD8 identity of scalp clones was inferred by cross-referencing scalp TCRbeta sequences with sorted blood CD4 and CD8 repertoires. TCRdb limited this immuneACCESS table to in-frame rearrangements with V and J called. A share of clones is missing; checked studies link under half to unresolved V genes, and the rest is unexplained. The V and J calls and clone size are taken from that table; D and trimming were inferred from the DNA. This sample lists under 150,000 clones; around two thirds were detected once. 36% of the sample lies in the top ten.

Based on the germline V gene, the CDR1 and CDR2 sequences are MGHRA and YSYEKL. The CDR3 runs 11 residues from the cysteine to the phenylalanine. Only the CDR3 DNA is retained, 33 bases long and in frame from the first base. The junction shows trimming of 1 base on V and 5 bases on J, plus 2 bases between the germline ends. General study outcomes and caveats: Resident alphabeta T cells in normal human skin are also sequenced, complicating scalp TCR repertoire analysis, unlike mouse skin dominated by gammadelta T cells. Compared with normal scalp, lesional scalp, particularly in alopecia totalis/universalis, had higher clonality and more expanded CD8+ clones, which suggests antigenic drive. Shared TCR sequences between patients were less evident than in mice, which may be partly attributable to HLA diversity in the patient population.

The receptor was isolated from a human donor in good health. The sequenced sample was CD8+ T cells sorted from blood. Recombination joined TRBV4-1 with TRBJ1-1, with no confidently assigned D gene. Here is the DNA: TGCGCCAGCAGCCAAGGAACTGAAGCTTTCTTT. This is translated as CASSQGTEAFF.